One T cell receptor (beta chain) is described in this entry. This sample stems from a study of OX40 agonist ivuxolimab in advanced cancers. Study summary: Subjects had a mean age of about 60 years, with a range of 23 to 79; just over 80% were male. Of the patients, three showed partial responses, one with hepatocellular carcinoma and two with cutaneous melanoma.

The germline CDR1 and CDR2 sequences are MDHEN and SYDVKM. The junction had 9 bases not matched to a gene; V was cut back by 3 bases and J by 1 base. The CDR3 sequence is 17 residues long. Some clones are missing from TCRdb's copy, which holds only in-frame ones; the method was immunoSEQ multiplex PCR. There are approximately 51,000 clones in the sample; around 77% occur only once, and around 2% lies in the top ten. Systemic immunosuppression or a history of autoimmune disease excluded patients. This sample comprised CD4+ or CD8+ T cells sorted from blood, obtained in a trial of the OX40 agonist ivuxolimab. This receptor was taken from an adult with an advanced solid tumor such as melanoma, head and neck, liver or kidney cancer. This rearrangement joins TRBV28 to TRBJ2-3; 8 nucleotides line up with TRBD2. Here the CDR3 reads CASSFRGRFRGTDTQYF. For the CDR3, the DNA is TGTGCCAGCAGTTTTCGCGGGAGGTTCCGGGGCACAGATACGCAGTATTTT.